This T cell receptor beta chain was retrieved from a study of T cell responses to AZD1222 COVID-19 vaccine. Study results and limitations: Spike-specific TCR breadth and depth both grew after two AZD1222 doses. Reportedly, close to half of spike-specific TCRs are directed against unmutated variant regions.

A note on this clone: The antigen is undetermined.

Repertoires were generated with immunoSEQ multiplex PCR, while TCRdb's copy carries only in-frame clones and drops some. The table records approximately 210,000 clones, roughly 92% of them present only once. From germline, CDR1 is KGHDR and CDR2 SFDVKD. This CDR3 has 13 amino acids. Trimming took off 5 bases at V and 4 bases at J, with 7 bases between the two ends. The chain has TRBV24-1 and TRBJ2-2; D remains ambiguous. This sample comprised peripheral blood, obtained 28 days after the second AZD1222 dose. The clonotype comes from an adult who received the AZD1222 COVID-19 vaccine. The DNA for the CDR3 is TGTGCCACCAGTGTAGCTGTCACCGGGGAGCTGTTTTTT. Amino acids: CATSVAVTGELFF.